Listed here are 4 T cell receptor beta chains from one sample, sequenced in a study of cytomegalovirus exposure and HLA in healthy donors. With 60 Vbeta and 13 Jbeta primers, the PCR was carried out. Data came from immunoSEQ multiplex PCR; TCRdb stores just in-frame clones and leaves some out. Here the sample spans 200,000 to 250,000 clones, over 70% being singletons. Specimen: PBMCs. The receptors stem from a boy aged 2 to 10 in good health and CMV-seronegative.

The chain has TRBV19 and TRBJ2-2, with D perhaps TRBD1 (5 bases). CDR1 and CDR2 from the germline V gene are LNHDA and SQIVND (reference sequence). Trimming shortened V by 3 bases and J by 7 bases, and 9 bases separated the two germline ends. This CDR3 comprises 13 residues. CDR3 protein: CASSMTVIGELFF. The CDR3 bases are TGTGCCAGTAGTATGACAGTCATCGGGGAGCTGTTTTTT.

Comments on this clone: A read error may produce the germline difference seen at one junction end. The genes are TRBV7-7 and TRBJ2-3; 9 bases map to TRBD1. This CDR3 is 15 amino acids long. From germline, CDR1 is SSHAT and CDR2 FNYEAQ (reference sequence). As DNA, the CDR3 is TGTGCTAGCAGCTTAGATTCCGGGACAGGGGATACGCAGTATTTT. Encoded protein: CASSLDSGTGDTQYF.

Only one count was recorded for this clone. V and J are TRBV11-2 and TRBJ1-1; D is undetermined. In germline, CDR1 is SGHAT, CDR2 FQNNGV. The CDR3 is 13 residues long. V lost 5 bases and J lost 0, with 7 bases in between. DNA for the CDR3: TGTGCCAGCAGCCCCCAATTGAACACTGAAGCTTTCTTT. Its protein is CASSPQLNTEAFF. The full variable domain, with the rest looked up from reference TRBV11-2 and TRBJ1-1, is EAGVAQSPRYKIIEKRQSVAFWCNPISGHATLYWYQQILGQGPKLLIQFQNNGVVDDSQLPKDRFSAERLKGVDSTLKIQPAKLEDSAVYLCASSPQLNTEAFFGQGTRLTVV.

This clone was counted a single time. The genes are TRBV19 and TRBJ1-5; D is unresolved. The CDR3 has 15 amino acids. Germline V gene sequence: CDR1 LNHDA, CDR2 SQIVND (reference sequence). V was shortened by 3 bases and J by 4 bases, with 13 bases between the two germline ends. The DNA for the CDR3 is TGTGCCAGTAGTATGTGGAGCCATGGGAATCAGCCCCAGCATTTT. It specifies CASSMWSHGNQPQHF.